The clone carrying this T cell receptor beta chain was found a few times. The data were taken from a study of blood T cells in healthy people across ages. Together with a sample-barcoded 5' primer, a J-beta primer mix was included in a second PCR lasting roughly 6 to 12 cycles. TCRdb redid the calling of the 5' RACE reads with MiXCR, one entry per CDR3 protein. The table records just under 550,000 distinct CDR3 sequences, nearly 25% of them present only once. CDR3 size: 14 residues. CDR1 is LNHDA, CDR2 SQIVND, per germline (reference sequence). V was clipped by 5 bases and J by 6 bases, with 14 bases between them. The data were also submitted as part of a second study, on T cells of mothers and their children. Per that study: Healthy Caucasian mothers, three in number, and their six children were the donors.

The chain recombines TRBV19 with TRBJ1-5, with a possible D match to TRBD1 (6 bases). The sequencing input was blood. The receptor comes from a boy aged 5-17 years in good health. CDR3 nucleotides: TGTGCCAGTAGTGGACAGCCCTGGGGTCAGCCCCAGCATTTT. This encodes CASSGQPWGQPQHF.